These 29 T cell receptor beta chains came from one sample sequenced in a study of T cell responses to AZD1222 COVID-19 vaccine. The data were produced by immunoSEQ multiplex PCR, yet TCRdb's version contains in-frame clones alone and is incomplete. This table holds about 120,000 clones, 89% found once. Specimen: peripheral blood, collected on day 0 of AZD1222 vaccination. The source of these receptors is an adult in good health.

This chain joins TRBV3-1 (or the pseudogene TRBV3-2) and TRBJ1-1, with D uncertain. Looked up from germline, CDR1 is LGHDT and CDR2 is YNNKEL (reference sequence). This CDR3 comprises 12 residues. V lost 8 bases to trimming and J lost 4 bases, with 11 bases between them. The CDR3 nucleotides are TGTGCCAGCGATTCGGACGGCACTGAAGCTTTCTTT. Residues: CASDSDGTEAFF.

V is TRBV18 and J is TRBJ1-5; D gene ambiguous. Per germline, CDR1 KGHSH and CDR2 LQKENI. V was clipped by 3 bases and J by 9 bases, with 12 bases between them. The CDR3 sequence is 13 residues long. CDR3 residues: CASSPTRELPQHF. For the CDR3, the DNA is TGTGCCAGCTCACCGACCCGGGAGTTGCCCCAGCATTTT. The complete variable domain, with remaining parts taken from reference TRBV18 and TRBJ1-5, reads NAGVMQNPRHLVRRRGQEARLRCSPMKGHSHVYWYRQLPEEGLKFMVYLQKENIIDESGMPKERFSAEFPKEGPSILRIQQVVRGDSAAYFCASSPTRELPQHFGDGTRLSIL.

The chain has TRBV30 and TRBJ2-7, with 8 bases identical to TRBD2. The CDR3 is made up of 14 amino acids. The junction had 9 bases not matched to a gene; V was cut back by 7 bases and J by 1 base. Germline V gene sequence: CDR1 GTSNPN, CDR2 SVGIG (reference sequence). As DNA, the CDR3 is TGTGCCTCTGGAGTGGTAGCGGGATCCTACGAGCAGTACTTC. Encoded protein: CASGVVAGSYEQYF.

The J gene is TRBJ2-5, the V gene TRBV7-2; D might be TRBD2 (7 bases). This CDR3 comprises 14 residues. Trimming removed 5 bases at V and 4 bases at J, with 14 bases between. The V gene's germline CDR1 is SGHTA and CDR2 FQGNSA. In DNA, the CDR3 is TGTGCCAGCAGCCCCGCACGGGGGGCAGAGACCCAGTACTTC. Translated: CASSPARGAETQYF.

There are a few counts of this clone. The V and J genes are TRBV2 and TRBJ1-5; no reliable D call. CDR3 size: 15 residues. V was clipped by 6 bases and J by 0 bases, with 12 bases between them. Germline V gene lookup returns CDR1 SNHLY and CDR2 FYNNEI. The CDR3 loop is CASSGNPASNQPQHF. CDR3 bases: TGTGCCAGCAGCGGAAATCCAGCTAGCAATCAGCCCCAGCATTTT.

The chain uses TRBV9 and TRBJ1-6, with 9 nucleotides matching TRBD1. V gave up 4 bases and J gave up 9 bases; unmatched junction bases: 8. Germline values: CDR1 SGDLS, CDR2 YYNGEE. The CDR3 is 15 residues long. The CDR3 protein is CASSTGTGPSSPLHF. The CDR3 DNA is TGTGCCAGCAGCACCGGGACAGGGCCCAGTTCACCCCTCCACTTT.

This chain joins TRBV5-5 and TRBJ2-1; no definite D call. The germline V gene has CDR1 SGHKS and CDR2 YYEKEE (reference sequence). CDR3 length: 14 residues. V was trimmed by 4 bases and J by 5 bases, leaving 13 bases between them. This CDR3 reads CASSQRALNNEQFF. DNA for the CDR3: TGTGCCAGCAGCCAACGGGCGCTAAACAATGAGCAGTTCTTC.

The rearrangement uses TRBV13 and TRBJ1-2; D may be TRBD1 (6 bases). The length of the CDR3 is 15 residues. The V end was cut by 0 bases, the J end by 4 bases, with 12 bases between. CDR1 and CDR2 from the germline V gene are PRHDT and FYEKMQ (reference sequence). The CDR3 nucleotides are TGTGCCAGCAGCTTAGGCCGGGGGGCCAGCTATGGCTACACCTTC. This sequence encodes CASSLGRGASYGYTF.

This chain uses TRBV9 with TRBJ2-7; TRBD1 aligns across 7 bases. The CDR3 consists of 15 residues. With 3 bases clipped from V and 5 bases from J, the junction kept 11 bases outside the gene matches. Germline V gene sequence: CDR1 SGDLS, CDR2 YYNGEE. The CDR3 nucleotides are TGTGCCAGCAGCGCCCGAGCACAGGGGTGGCACGAGCAGTACTTC. This gives the protein CASSARAQGWHEQYF. The complete variable domain, with remaining parts taken from reference TRBV9 and TRBJ2-7, reads DSGVTQTPKHLITATGQRVTLRCSPRSGDLSVYWYQQSLDQGLQFLIQYYNGEERAKGNILERFSAQQFPDLHSELNLSSLELGDSALYFCASSARAQGWHEQYFGPGTRLTVT.

The genes are TRBV12-3 or TRBV12-4 and TRBJ1-2; no clear D gene. CDR3 length: 13 residues. Trimming took 3 bases from V and 3 from J, leaving 8 bases between them. The CDR3 spells CASSFSSHYGYTF. CDR3 sequence (DNA): TGTGCCAGCAGTTTTTCGTCCCACTATGGCTACACCTTC.

This rearrangement joins TRBV7-2 to TRBJ1-1; D may be TRBD1 (5 bases). The CDR3 is 15 amino acids. CDR1 is SGHTA, CDR2 FQGNSA, per germline. Trimming left V 4 bases short and J 1 base short, with 13 bases between. CDR3 bases: TGTGCCAGCAGCTACGGGACTAGGGGGAACACTGAAGCTTTCTTT. Translation: CASSYGTRGNTEAFF.

This CDR3 is CASSTGGRAFF. The CDR3 region has the DNA TGTGCCAGCAGCACCGGGGGTCGGGCTTTCTTT. This chain links TRBV7-8 with TRBJ1-1; a weak D match, TRBD1 (5 bases). Germline V gene sequence: CDR1 SGHVS, CDR2 FQNEAQ. This CDR3 comprises 11 residues. Trimming removed 5 bases from V and 11 bases from J, with 12 bases in between.

This clone has a single count. This chain uses TRBV4-1 with TRBJ2-7, with D possibly called TRBD1 or TRBD2 (5 bases each). Looked up from germline, CDR1 is MGHRA and CDR2 is YSYEKL. Trimming shortened V by 4 bases and J by 0 bases, and 16 bases separated the two germline ends. The CDR3 totals 16 residues. The CDR3 nucleotides are TGCGCCAGCAGCCCTGGGACCCAGGTTTCCTCCTACGAGCAGTACTTC. Its translation is CASSPGTQVSSYEQYF.

V and J are TRBV6-5 and TRBJ2-7, with 9 bases lining up with TRBD1. V lost 7 bases and J lost 1; bases outside the gene matches: 5. The V gene's germline CDR1 is MNHEY and CDR2 SVGAGI. The CDR3 loop spans 14 amino acids. CDR3 residues: CASTGQGPSYEQYF. Written as DNA, the CDR3 is TGTGCCAGCACTGGACAGGGGCCGTCCTACGAGCAGTACTTC.

The V call is TRBV12-3 or TRBV12-4, the J call TRBJ1-2; D is ambiguous. CDR3 size: 12 residues. V was cut by 7 bases and J by 6 bases, with 12 bases left in between. The CDR3 DNA is TGTGCCAGCACCTCGGGAGGTAATGGCTACACCTTC. It encodes CASTSGGNGYTF.

This chain uses TRBV2 with TRBJ2-3; TRBD1 matches at 9 bases. V shed 5 bases, J shed 6 bases, and the junction held 9 bases outside the gene matches. Per the germline V gene, CDR1 is SNHLY and CDR2 is FYNNEI. The CDR3 totals 15 residues. The CDR3 coding sequence is TGTGCCAGCAGTCCAAGGGACAGGGTCAGTGATACGCAGTATTTT. Its protein is CASSPRDRVSDTQYF.

This clone has more than one count but fewer than ten. The chain has TRBV30 and TRBJ2-1; perhaps D is TRBD1 or TRBD2 (5 bases each). Trimming removed 4 bases from V and 3 bases from J, with 10 bases in between. Germline CDR1 is GTSNPN and CDR2 is SVGIG (reference sequence). CDR3 size: 13 residues. CDR3 amino acids: CAWNGGIYNEQFF. The CDR3 DNA is TGTGCCTGGAATGGGGGAATCTACAATGAGCAGTTCTTC. Using reference TRBV30 and TRBJ2-1 for the parts outside the CDR3, the full variable domain is SQTIHQWPATLVQPVGSPLSLECTVEGTSNPNLYWYRQAAGRGLQLLFYSVGIGQISSEVPQNLSASRPQDRQFILSSKKLLLSDSGFYLCAWNGGIYNEQFFGPGTRLTVL.

The chain employs TRBV6-5 and TRBJ2-3; 10 bases align to TRBD1. V was clipped by 4 bases and J by 3 bases; unmatched bases: 7. Germline V gives CDR1 MNHEY, CDR2 SVGAGI. The CDR3 is 16 residues long. For the CDR3, the DNA is TGTGCCAGCAGTTCCCTCCCGGGACAGGGGACAGATACGCAGTATTTT. This codes for CASSSLPGQGTDTQYF.

This sequence joins TRBV5-5 and TRBJ1-2, with TRBD1 as a possible D gene (6 bases). In germline, CDR1 is SGHKS, CDR2 YYEKEE (reference sequence). V was pared by 4 bases and J by 4 bases, with 29 bases between. The CDR3 loop spans 19 amino acids. This CDR3 reads CASSPNGTIGGLLSYGYTF. The CDR3 nucleotides are TGTGCCAGCAGCCCAAACGGAACGATAGGGGGTTTACTTTCCTATGGCTACACCTTC.

This chain uses TRBV5-1 with TRBJ1-4; no definite D call. V dropped 0 bases and J dropped 8 bases, with 11 bases sitting between them. Germline-derived CDR1 and CDR2 are SGHRS and YFSETQ. The CDR3 sequence is 14 residues long. Here the CDR3 DNA reads TGCGCCAGCAGCTTGGGGCGGGAGAGAGAAAAACTGTTTTTT. It is translated as CASSLGREREKLFF.

This chain uses TRBV7-9 with TRBJ2-1, with 7 bases aligning to TRBD2. V lost 1 base, J lost 3 bases, and 9 bases stayed unmatched. This CDR3 spans 17 amino acids. The germline V gene has CDR1 SEHNR and CDR2 FQNEAQ (reference sequence). CDR3 region: CASSLVGGGVDYNEQFF. The CDR3 region has the DNA TGTGCCAGCAGCTTAGTAGGTGGGGGGGTCGACTACAATGAGCAGTTCTTC.

The CDR3 region has the DNA TGTGCCAGCTCTAGAACGTCAGGTTCGGAATTTGAGCAGTTCTTC. It codes for CASSRTSGSEFEQFF. The V and J genes are TRBV18 and TRBJ2-1, with unresolved D. The CDR3 sequence is 15 residues long. The germline V gene has CDR1 KGHSH and CDR2 LQKENI. V dropped 6 bases and J dropped 9 bases, with 21 bases sitting between them. Variable domain in full (rest from reference TRBV18 and TRBJ2-1): NAGVMQNPRHLVRRRGQEARLRCSPMKGHSHVYWYRQLPEEGLKFMVYLQKENIIDESGMPKERFSAEFPKEGPSILRIQQVVRGDSAAYFCASSRTSGSEFEQFFGPGTRLTVL.

This rearrangement joins TRBV27 to TRBJ1-1; tentative D call: TRBD1 (5 bases). Trimming took off 4 bases at V and 6 bases at J, with 12 bases between the two ends. The germline gives CDR1 MNHEY, CDR2 SMNVEV (reference sequence). The CDR3 loop spans 13 amino acids. The CDR3 DNA follows: TGTGCCAGCAGTTCGGGACTGAAATCTGAAGCTTTCTTT. It is translated as CASSSGLKSEAFF.

This rearrangement joins TRBV2 to TRBJ1-5; D uncertain. The V gene's germline CDR1 is SNHLY and CDR2 FYNNEI. With 7 bases removed from V and 6 bases from J, the gap between germline ends came to 13 bases. This CDR3 is built from 13 residues. The DNA for the CDR3 is TGTGCCAGCAAGTCCCTCGAGTCTCAGCCCCAGCATTTT. Protein product: CASKSLESQPQHF.

The chain uses TRBV7-9 and TRBJ2-7; 10 nucleotides agree with TRBD2. CDR1 is SEHNR and CDR2 is FQNEAQ in the germline V gene (reference sequence). The CDR3 is made up of 15 amino acids. V gave up 4 bases and J gave up 4 bases; unmatched junction bases: 7. The CDR3 DNA reads as TGTGCCAGCAGCTCTTCGCTAGCGGGAGTGTACGAGCAGTACTTC. It encodes CASSSSLAGVYEQYF.

V usage is TRBV5-1 and J usage is TRBJ2-7; the D gene is possibly TRBD1 (5 bases). This CDR3 spans 15 amino acids. The V gene's germline CDR1 is SGHRS and CDR2 YFSETQ. Trimming took 0 bases from V and 2 from J, leaving 12 bases between them. The CDR3 region has the DNA TGCGCCAGCAGCTTGGCCGAGACAGAGGCCTACGAGCAGTACTTC. The encoded protein is CASSLAETEAYEQYF.

The V call is TRBV20-1, the J call TRBJ2-6; D possibly matches TRBD1 or TRBD2 (5 bases each). This CDR3 contains 17 residues. Germline V gives CDR1 DFQATT, CDR2 SNEGSKA (reference sequence). Between the trimmed V and J ends, which lost 3 bases and 0 bases, there was a span of 15 bases. The CDR3 reads CSASPTGRSSGANVLTF. The CDR3 bases are TGCAGTGCTAGTCCCACGGGACGTAGCTCTGGGGCCAACGTCCTGACTTTC.

The chain has TRBV3-1 (or the pseudogene TRBV3-2) and TRBJ1-3; D not resolved. The V gene lost 1 base and the J gene lost 4 bases, with 8 bases spanning the gap. Germline lookup yields CDR1 LGHDT and CDR2 YNNKEL (reference sequence). This CDR3 has 14 amino acids. For the CDR3, the DNA is TGTGCCAGCAGCCAAGTTGTACAAGGAAACACCATATATTTT. Translation: CASSQVVQGNTIYF.

This clone was counted once. The V gene is TRBV28, the J gene TRBJ1-2, with D hard to call. Germline V gives CDR1 MDHEN, CDR2 SYDVKM. Trimming cost V 6 bases and J 2 bases, with 4 bases left between them. This CDR3 spans 11 amino acids. The CDR3 is CASRQNYGYTF. The CDR3 nucleotides read TGTGCCAGCAGGCAAAACTATGGCTACACCTTC.